This T cell receptor beta chain was obtained from a study of shared clonotypes between healthy human individuals. CDR1 and CDR2 (germline): SGHTA, FQGNSA. The length of the CDR3 is 16 residues. V was trimmed by 0 bases and J by 0 bases, leaving 9 bases between them. Study-level points and caveats: Sampling covered nothing but blood. Tissue TCR repertoires likely differ from those found in blood. Sorted-subset samples were not fully sequenced, rarefaction indicated. About 5% was the fraction of naive CD4 clonotypes found shared across a few donors.

CD45RA+ naive and CD45RA-negative memory subsets were separated from CD4+ cells. TCRdb's table, derived via immunoSEQ multiplex PCR, lists solely in-frame clones and lacks some. The sample consists of over 1.5 million clones, nearly 99% of them appearing once. As to this clone: Its antigen remains unknown.

The receptor comes from a man between 25 and 39 years old in good health. This chain connects TRBV7-2 to TRBJ1-3; D gene uncertain. Sequencing was performed on naive CD4+ T cells sorted from blood. Stated subset: CD45RA+ positively selected. CDR3 DNA: TGTGCCAGCAGCTTAGCCCCGGGGAGCTCTGGAAACACCATATATTTT. Its protein is CASSLAPGSSGNTIYF.